This TCR beta chain was captured by sequencing in a study of siplizumab effects on memory and regulatory T cells. The CDR3 loop spans 13 amino acids. Trimming shortened V by 0 bases and J by 9 bases, and 11 bases separated the two germline ends. In germline, CDR1 is SGHDT, CDR2 YYEEEE. Only in-frame clones appear in the TCRdb table, and some are missing; sequencing was by immunoSEQ multiplex PCR. This table holds about 100,000 clones, 85% to 95% found once. Sample: non-Treg CD4+ T cells sorted from blood. V usage is TRBV5-6 and J usage is TRBJ2-3; unclear D gene. This TCR came from a human donor in good health. The CDR3 bases are TGTGCCAGCAGCTTGGTAAGGGTAGGAACGCAGTATTTT. Translation gives CASSLVRVGTQYF.